This TCR beta chain appears in the sequencing data of a study of shared clonotypes between healthy human individuals (dated by TCRdb to 2020 to 2022). General notes on the study: A couple of women and three men aged 18 to 49 years were included in the cohort. To estimate repertoire size and how much clonotype sharing occurs between individuals, the study deeply sequenced the blood TCR repertoires of about five healthy adults. Libraries were prepared and TCR repertoires were sequenced by different laboratories using diverse techniques, in order to increase sequencing depth and limit assay-specific biases. For each donor, three plates each were used for CD4 naive and CD4 memory, two plates were used for CD8 naive, and one plate was used for CD8 memory. Each donor's leukapheresis produced roughly between about 0.9 and 9.5 billion PBMCs. Points the paper makes about the study in general: Because the study included a small number of donors, the genetic and exposure-history diversity represented was limited. When a handful of donors were compared, the shared fraction of clonotypes was around 4.6% for naive CD4, less than 4% for naive CD8, 2% to 2.5% for memory CD4, and 0.4% for memory CD8. Only blood was sampled, and tissue TCR repertoires likely differ from those in blood. Even with the large sequencing depth, rarefaction of the sorted-subset datasets indicated that sequencing was incomplete. Pairwise subsampling indicated that sequencing depth was expected to affect the degree of clonotype sharing among donors. Compared with non-shared clonotypes, clonotypes shared by all four sorted-subset donors had higher generation probabilities. Larger estimated clonotype richness was generally found for naive subsets than for memory subsets.

V loses 4 bases, J loses 0 bases, and the germline ends lie 5 bases apart. Reading from cysteine to phenylalanine, the CDR3 counts 14 amino acids. Kept here is only the CDR3 DNA, which spans 42 bases and is read in frame from base 1. CDR1 and CDR2 are read off the germline V gene as SGHRS and YFSETQ. TCR CDR3 regions were amplified from genomic DNA by multiplex PCR using the deep immunoSEQ assay. Extracted genomic DNA from each cell subset was spread evenly across all wells of several immunoSEQ 96-well plates, with each plate serving as a replicate. For sorted subsets, 150 to 250 ng of genomic DNA, equivalent to around 29,000 T cell genomes, went into each replicate PCR. The purified libraries were quantified using a Qubit 3.0 fluorometer, sized with a Bioanalyzer 2100, and then quantified again using the KAPA Library Quantification kit. Every immunoSEQ 96-well plate was sequenced on a separate single-read 150-cycle Illumina NextSeq 550 flow cell. Per the source publication's procedure: Because the immunoSEQ output included only junctional sequences and no quality scores, the filtering could not be the same as the filtering used for full-length reads. Sequences were annotated with PyIR, a Python wrapper for IgBLAST v1.9, using IMGT germline references to assign V/J genes and CDR3. Reads were removed for weak V/J assignments (E-value above 1e-6), missing CDR3, stop codons, out-of-frame junctions, or ambiguous translated residues. V3J clonotypes were defined by identical inferred V gene, J gene, and CDR3 amino acid sequence. Percentage overlap between repertoires was computed as shared unique clonotypes divided by the size of the smaller repertoire. Three approaches were used to assess repertoire richness: RTK rarefaction, the Chao1 estimator, and Recon v2.1 estimates of unobserved clonotypes. For all TCRbeta clonotypes obtained by the gDNA method from several donors, generation probabilities were computed with OLGA. TCRdb stores this immuneACCESS table with in-frame sequences only. Part of the clones is absent; in the studies checked, under half of the shortfall reflects unresolved V genes, and no reason is known for the rest. V and J calls and clone size are copied from that table; D and trimming were computed from the DNA. Across this sample there are about 960,000 clones, with 60% to 85% seen only once. The top ten clones comprise about 1.5% of the sample.

Remarks on this clone: Its antigen is not yet known. Base quality data are lacking; no much larger clone is found one base away.

The donors were healthy, HIV-negative adults with no recently reported acute infections or vaccinations. All donors were Caucasian adults living in Nashville, Tennessee, USA. CD4+ T cells were enriched by magnetic negative selection, after which naive cells were positively selected on CD45RA and the negative fraction was taken as the memory subset. Blood was collected by leukapheresis, and PBMCs were isolated by Ficoll-Histopaque density gradient centrifugation and then cryopreserved in liquid nitrogen vapor phase. Analytical flow cytometry was used to check the purity and quantity of each magnetically sorted T cell population. Each sorted fraction had its genomic DNA isolated and then quantified by UV absorbance on a Nanodrop 2000c.

Sequencing was done on a sample of memory CD4+ T cells sorted from blood. Interpreted using the paper, the cell subset or site label stands for: CD45RA-negative fraction. The receptor was derived from a young man in good health. The chain was built from TRBV5-1 and TRBJ1-6; no confident D gene assignment can be made. CDR3 reads: CASSERSYNSPLHF. DNA sequence: TGCGCCAGCAGCGAACGCTCCTATAATTCACCCCTCCACTTT.